Listed below are T cell receptor beta chains from one sample, sequenced in a study of cytomegalovirus exposure and HLA in healthy donors. Assay: immunoSEQ multiplex PCR; the TCRdb copy retains only in-frame clones and omits some. This sample has 110,000 to 150,000 clones, with roughly 76% found just once. The sample was PBMCs. All receptors derive from a female donor in good health and CMV-seronegative. The CDR3 runs from the conserved cysteine through the conserved F or W. D genes are given only for firm matches. A row's size may be missing; if present it is once, few, many or a size class.

TRBD2,TRBV29-1,.,TRBJ2-5,CSGSVAGVVETQYF,TGCAGCGGGTCCGTAGCGGGAGTGGTAGAGACCCAGTACTTC
.,TRBV7-9,.,TRBJ1-2,CASSLWPEDTNYGYTF,TGTGCCAGCAGCTTATGGCCCGAGGACACGAACTATGGCTACACCTTC
TRBD2,TRBV19,once,TRBJ2-1,CASTPTSGSYNEQFF,TGTGCCAGTACCCCTACTAGCGGGAGTTACAATGAGCAGTTCTTC
TRBD2,TRBV6-5,.,TRBJ2-7,CATFRARGGYEQYF,TGTGCCACCTTCCGGGCGCGGGGGGGGTACGAGCAGTACTTC
TRBD2,TRBV7-3,.,TRBJ2-1,CASSFSYGGEGEQFF,TGTGCCAGCAGCTTTTCATACGGAGGGGAGGGTGAGCAGTTCTTC
.,TRBV7-6,once,TRBJ2-2,CASLEYAVMNTGELFF,TGTGCCAGCCTGGAGTATGCAGTAATGAACACCGGGGAGCTGTTTTTT
.,TRBV28,.,TRBJ2-1,CASSLGDWTAGEQFF,TGTGCCAGCAGTTTGGGGGACTGGACCGCGGGGGAGCAGTTCTTC
.,TRBV27,.,TRBJ2-1,CASSLWGESGNEQFF,TGTGCCAGCAGTTTATGGGGGGAGTCGGGCAATGAGCAGTTCTTC
TRBD1,TRBV25-1,.,TRBJ2-5,CASSEGDRGGGETQYF,TGTGCCAGCAGTGAAGGGGACAGGGGAGGGGGAGAGACCCAGTACTTC
TRBD2,TRBV7-9,.,TRBJ2-1,CASSILDLGRENEQFF,TGTGCCAGCAGCATCCTGGACCTAGGGAGGGAGAATGAGCAGTTCTTC
.,TRBV19,.,TRBJ1-5,CASTLGRVGNQPQHF,TGTGCCAGTACCCTAGGGAGGGTTGGCAATCAGCCCCAGCATTTT
TRBD2,TRBV11-3,.,TRBJ2-3,CASSSPPGGGTDTQYF,TGTGCCAGCAGCTCCCCCCCGGGGGGGGGCACAGATACGCAGTATTTT
.,TRBV28,.,TRBJ2-5,CASSLGAGQQETQYF,TGTGCCAGCAGTTTGGGGGCCGGACAGCAAGAGACCCAGTACTTC
.,TRBV4-1,.,TRBJ2-7,CASSQDSNENEQYF,TGCGCCAGCAGCCAAGATTCTAACGAGAACGAGCAGTACTTC
TRBD2,TRBV10-1,.,TRBJ2-7,CASSDSGTPYEQYF,TGCGCCAGCAGTGATAGCGGGACCCCCTACGAGCAGTACTTC
.,TRBV6-1,.,TRBJ1-1,CASSAYRVTNTEAFF,TGTGCCAGCAGTGCCTACAGGGTGACGAACACTGAAGCTTTCTTT
TRBD1,TRBV5-4,.,TRBJ1-1,CASSLGNRGKTEAFF,TGTGCCAGCAGCTTGGGCAACAGGGGGAAGACTGAAGCTTTCTTT
TRBD2,TRBV5-6,.,TRBJ2-1,CASSLPGLALYNEQFF,TGTGCCAGCAGCCTGCCGGGACTAGCGCTCTACAATGAGCAGTTCTTC
TRBD1,TRBV27,.,TRBJ1-1,CASRPSQTGGSEAFF,TGTGCCAGCAGACCAAGCCAAACAGGGGGGAGCGAAGCTTTCTTT
.,TRBV5-1,.,TRBJ2-7,CASSILQGSYEQYF,TGCGCCAGCAGCATCCTACAGGGATCCTACGAGCAGTACTTC
TRBD2,TRBV10-2,.,TRBJ2-7,CASSEPPLAGVDEQYF,TGCGCCAGCAGTGAGCCCCCGCTAGCGGGAGTGGACGAGCAGTACTTC
TRBD1,TRBV7-9,.,TRBJ2-2,CASSPTTGRDTGELFF,TGTGCCAGCAGCCCTACGACAGGGAGAGACACCGGGGAGCTGTTTTTT
.,TRBV6-1,.,TRBJ2-7,CASSQGTGFEQYF,TGTGCCAGCAGTCAGGGGACGGGTTTCGAGCAGTACTTC
TRBD1,TRBV19,.,TRBJ2-7,CASSTTTGTGNYEQYF,TGTGCCAGTAGTACCACGACAGGGACGGGGAACTACGAGCAGTACTTC
TRBD2,TRBV11-2,once,TRBJ2-5,CASSLRTSGSLPQETQYF,TGTGCCAGCAGCTTACGGACTAGCGGGAGCCTCCCCCAAGAGACCCAGTACTTC
.,TRBV6-5,.,TRBJ1-1,CASSYHMSRAEAFF,TGTGCCAGCAGTTACCACATGTCGAGGGCAGAGGCTTTCTTT
TRBD1,TRBV5-1,.,TRBJ1-4,CASSLGDRGTGKLFF,TGCGCCAGCAGCTTGGGGGACAGGGGGACAGGAAAACTGTTTTTT
.,TRBV19,.,TRBJ1-4,CASSSTGPATNEKLFF,TGTGCCAGTAGCTCTACAGGGCCCGCAACTAATGAAAAACTGTTTTTT
TRBD1,TRBV2,.,TRBJ2-2,CASSGRDSKNTGELFF,TGTGCCAGCAGTGGCCGGGACAGCAAAAACACCGGGGAGCTGTTTTTT
.,TRBV7-3,.,TRBJ2-5,CASSLGVGRQETQYF,TGTGCCAGCAGCCTCGGGGTAGGGAGGCAAGAGACCCAGTACTTC
TRBD2,TRBV5-1,few,TRBJ2-7,CASSLEKAGGHEQYF,TGCGCCAGCAGCTTGGAGAAAGCGGGAGGTCACGAGCAGTACTTC
.,TRBV5-5,.,TRBJ1-4,CASRRVQGRGGEKLFF,TGTGCCAGCAGGAGAGTACAGGGTAGGGGCGGGGAAAAACTGTTTTTT
.,TRBV28,.,TRBJ2-7,CASSFQGGEQYF,TGTGCCAGCAGTTTCCAGGGAGGCGAGCAGTACTTC
.,TRBV5-4,.,TRBJ1-4,CASSLGLGEKLFF,TGTGCCAGCAGCTTGGGGCTTGGTGAAAAACTGTTTTTT
.,TRBV19,.,TRBJ1-4,CASSSGGREPTNEKLFF,TGTGCCAGTAGTTCCGGGGGGCGAGAACCAACTAATGAAAAACTGTTTTTT
TRBD1,TRBV7-9,.,TRBJ2-7,CASSHPRTGVYEQYF,TGTGCCAGCAGCCACCCCAGGACAGGGGTCTACGAGCAGTACTTC
TRBD1,TRBV4-1,.,TRBJ1-6,CASSQASGTGNSPLHF,TGCGCCAGCAGCCAAGCCTCCGGGACAGGGAATTCACCCCTCCACTTT
.,TRBV9,few,TRBJ1-4,CASSASGAGGEKLFF,TGTGCCAGCAGCGCATCAGGGGCGGGTGGTGAAAAACTGTTTTTT
.,TRBV9,few,TRBJ2-7,CASSVAPGPYEQYF,TGTGCCAGCAGCGTAGCTCCGGGTCCTTACGAGCAGTACTTC
.,TRBV21-1,.,TRBJ2-3,CASSKDRTLTDTQYF,TGTGCCAGCAGCAAAGACAGGACACTCACAGATACGCAGTATTTT
.,TRBV7-9,.,TRBJ2-1,CASSLVASNEQFF,TGTGCCAGCAGCTTAGTCGCGTCAAATGAGCAGTTCTTC
TRBD2,TRBV7-3,.,TRBJ2-2,CASGKRENTGELFF,TGTGCCAGCGGTAAGCGGGAGAACACCGGGGAGCTGTTTTTT
.,TRBV11-2,.,TRBJ2-7,CASSLVTSWYEQYF,TGTGCCAGCAGCTTAGTTACTAGCTGGTACGAGCAGTACTTC
.,TRBV27,.,TRBJ2-7,CASRLDPLEDEQYF,TGTGCCAGCCGATTGGACCCCCTGGAGGACGAGCAGTACTTC
.,TRBV27,.,TRBJ1-5,CASSQGRHQPQHF,TGTGCCAGCAGCCAGGGGAGACATCAGCCCCAGCATTTT
TRBD1,TRBV28,few,TRBJ1-4,CASSSIRGAANEKLFF,TGTGCCAGCAGTTCCATCAGGGGGGCAGCTAATGAAAAACTGTTTTTT